Given below is one T cell receptor (beta chain) in context. What it recognizes is unknown. The record originates from a study of T cell repertoires in cytomegalovirus infection. About the study: It can be stated that public TCR beta signatures indicated CMV infection as well as a matching HLA type.

The length of the CDR3 is 16 residues. V lost 0 bases, J lost 4 bases, and 10 bases lay in between. Germline CDR1 MGHRA, CDR2 YSYEKL. TCRdb re-analysed the reads in MiXCR, keeping a single row per CDR3 protein. The data contain fewer than 850,000 distinct CDR3 sequences, approximately 32% of them seen just once; the ten biggest clones take up about 12%. This TCR was recovered from a human donor in good health (CMV status not recorded). Some clones in this sample may be carry-over from other donors' samples. The chain uses TRBV4-1 and TRBJ1-6; unclear D gene. The specimen comprised cultured CD8+ T cells from PBMCs, sampled from culture after CMV antigen stimulation. CDR3 sequence reads: CASSQDTGLYNSPLHF. The CDR3 DNA sequence: TGCGCCAGCAGCCAAGATACGGGGTTGTATAATTCACCCCTCCACTTT.